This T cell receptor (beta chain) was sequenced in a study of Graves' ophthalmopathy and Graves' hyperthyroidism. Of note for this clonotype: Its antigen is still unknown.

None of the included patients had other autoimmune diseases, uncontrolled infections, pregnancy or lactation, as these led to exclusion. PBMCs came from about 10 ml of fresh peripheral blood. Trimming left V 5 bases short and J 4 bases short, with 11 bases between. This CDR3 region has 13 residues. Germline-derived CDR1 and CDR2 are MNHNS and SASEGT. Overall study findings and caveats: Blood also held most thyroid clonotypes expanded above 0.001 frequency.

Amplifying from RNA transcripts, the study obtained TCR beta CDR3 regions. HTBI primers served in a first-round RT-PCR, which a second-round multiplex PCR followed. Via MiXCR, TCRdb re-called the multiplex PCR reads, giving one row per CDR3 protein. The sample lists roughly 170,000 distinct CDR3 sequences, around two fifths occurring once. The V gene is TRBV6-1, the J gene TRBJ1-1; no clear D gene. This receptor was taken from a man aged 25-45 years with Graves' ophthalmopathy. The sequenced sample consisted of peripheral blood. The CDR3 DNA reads TGTGCCAGCAGTACGGGCATGACCACTGAAGCTTTCTTT. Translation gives CASSTGMTTEAFF.